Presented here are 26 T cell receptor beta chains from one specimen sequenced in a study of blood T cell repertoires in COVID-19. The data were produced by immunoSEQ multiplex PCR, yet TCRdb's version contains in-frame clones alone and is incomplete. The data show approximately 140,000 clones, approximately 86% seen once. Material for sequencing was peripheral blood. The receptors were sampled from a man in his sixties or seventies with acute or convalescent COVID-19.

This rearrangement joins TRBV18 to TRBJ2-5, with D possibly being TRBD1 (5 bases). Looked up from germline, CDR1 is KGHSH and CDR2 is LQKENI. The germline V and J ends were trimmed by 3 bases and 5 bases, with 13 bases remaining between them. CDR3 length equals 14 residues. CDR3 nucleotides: TGTGCCAGCTCACCGGACACCCAAAGGGAGACCCAGTACTTC. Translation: CASSPDTQRETQYF.

As DNA, the CDR3 is TGCGCCAGCAGCGTGGTAGCGGAGACCCAGTACTTC. It yields the protein CASSVVAETQYF. The J gene is TRBJ2-5, the V gene TRBV5-1, with D perhaps matching TRBD2 (5 bases). V gave up 4 bases and J gave up 5 bases, with 9 bases separating them. This CDR3 contains 12 residues. CDR1 and CDR2 from the germline V gene are SGHRS and YFSETQ.

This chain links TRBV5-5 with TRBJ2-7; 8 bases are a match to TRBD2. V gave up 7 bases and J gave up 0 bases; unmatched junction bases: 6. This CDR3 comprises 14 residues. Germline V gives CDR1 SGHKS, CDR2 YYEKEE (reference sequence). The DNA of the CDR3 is TGTGCCAGCCAAGCTAGCGGGTCCTCCTACGAGCAGTACTTC. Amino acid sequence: CASQASGSSYEQYF.

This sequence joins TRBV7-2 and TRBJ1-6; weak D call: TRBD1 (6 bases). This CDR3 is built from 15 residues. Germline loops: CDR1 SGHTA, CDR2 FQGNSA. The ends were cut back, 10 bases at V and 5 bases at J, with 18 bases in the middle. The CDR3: CAIEVTGTNNSPLHF. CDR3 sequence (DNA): TGTGCCATCGAGGTAACCGGGACAAATAATTCACCCCTCCACTTT. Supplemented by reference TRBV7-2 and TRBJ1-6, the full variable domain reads GAGVSQSPSNKVTEKGKDVELRCDPISGHTALYWYRQSLGQGLEFLIYFQGNSAPDKSGLPSDRFSAERTGGSVSTLTIQRTQQEDSAVYLCAIEVTGTNNSPLHFGNGTRLTVT.

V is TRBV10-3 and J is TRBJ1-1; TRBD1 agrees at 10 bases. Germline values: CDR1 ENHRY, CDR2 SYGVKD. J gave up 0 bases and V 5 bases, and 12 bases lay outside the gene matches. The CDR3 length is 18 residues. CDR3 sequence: CAISRHPGQGLMNTEAFF. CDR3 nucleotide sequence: TGTGCCATCAGTAGACACCCGGGACAGGGGCTCATGAACACTGAAGCTTTCTTT.

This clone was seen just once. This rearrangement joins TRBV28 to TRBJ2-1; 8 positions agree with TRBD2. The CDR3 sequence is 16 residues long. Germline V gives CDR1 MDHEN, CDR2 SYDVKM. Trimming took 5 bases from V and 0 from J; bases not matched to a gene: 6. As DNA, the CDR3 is TGTGCCAGCAGTGGAACTAGCGGAAGCTCCTACAATGAGCAGTTCTTC. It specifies CASSGTSGSSYNEQFF. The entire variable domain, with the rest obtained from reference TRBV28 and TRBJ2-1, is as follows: DVKVTQSSRYLVKRTGEKVFLECVQDMDHENMFWYRQDPGLGLRLIYFSYDVKMKEKGDIPEGYSVSREKKERFSLILESASTNQTSMYLCASSGTSGSSYNEQFFGPGTRLTVL.

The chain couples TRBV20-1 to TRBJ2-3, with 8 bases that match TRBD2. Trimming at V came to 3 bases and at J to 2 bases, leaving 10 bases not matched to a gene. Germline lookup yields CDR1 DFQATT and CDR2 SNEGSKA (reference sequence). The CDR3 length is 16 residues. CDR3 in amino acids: CSASTRAGDLTDTQYF. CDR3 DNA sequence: TGCAGTGCTAGTACAAGAGCGGGGGATCTCACAGATACGCAGTATTTT.

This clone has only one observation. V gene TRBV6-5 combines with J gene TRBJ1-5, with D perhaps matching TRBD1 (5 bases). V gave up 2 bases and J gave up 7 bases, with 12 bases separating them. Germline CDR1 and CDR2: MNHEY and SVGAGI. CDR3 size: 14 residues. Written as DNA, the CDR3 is TGTGCCAGCAGTTACCGGCAGGGTGGGCAGCCCCAGCATTTT. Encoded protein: CASSYRQGGQPQHF.

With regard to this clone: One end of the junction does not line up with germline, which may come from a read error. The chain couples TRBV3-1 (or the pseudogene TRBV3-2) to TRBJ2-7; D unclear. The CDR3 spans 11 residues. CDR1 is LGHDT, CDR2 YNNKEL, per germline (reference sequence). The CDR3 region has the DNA TGTGCCAGCAGCCAAGATCGCAGTTTAACCTTC. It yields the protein CASSQDRSLTF.

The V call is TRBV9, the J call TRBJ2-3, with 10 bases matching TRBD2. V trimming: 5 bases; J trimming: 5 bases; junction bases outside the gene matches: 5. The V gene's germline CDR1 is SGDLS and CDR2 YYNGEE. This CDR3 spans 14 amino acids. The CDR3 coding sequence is TGTGCCAGCAGTCTAGCGGGAGTTAGAGATACGCAGTATTTT. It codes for CASSLAGVRDTQYF.

CDR3 DNA: TGTGCCCGAGGGCGGGACAGCAATGAGCAGTTCTTC. Its protein product is CARGRDSNEQFF. The chain recombines TRBV30 with TRBJ2-1; possibly TRBD1 for D (7 bases). From germline, CDR1 is GTSNPN and CDR2 SVGIG (reference sequence). The CDR3 totals 12 residues. The V and J ends lost 8 bases and 6 bases respectively, with 14 bases between them.

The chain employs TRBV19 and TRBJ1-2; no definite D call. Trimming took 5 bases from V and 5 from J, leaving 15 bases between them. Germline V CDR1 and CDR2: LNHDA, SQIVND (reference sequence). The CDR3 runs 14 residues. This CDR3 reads CASSVTATGYGYTF. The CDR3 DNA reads TGTGCCAGTAGTGTGACCGCGACTGGGTATGGCTACACCTTC.

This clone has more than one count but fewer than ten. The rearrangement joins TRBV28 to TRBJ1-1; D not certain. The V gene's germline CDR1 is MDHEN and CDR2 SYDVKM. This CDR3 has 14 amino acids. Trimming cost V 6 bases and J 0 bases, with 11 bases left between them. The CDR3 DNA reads TGTGCCAGCAGGCTCCACACCATGAACACTGAAGCTTTCTTT. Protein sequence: CASRLHTMNTEAFF.

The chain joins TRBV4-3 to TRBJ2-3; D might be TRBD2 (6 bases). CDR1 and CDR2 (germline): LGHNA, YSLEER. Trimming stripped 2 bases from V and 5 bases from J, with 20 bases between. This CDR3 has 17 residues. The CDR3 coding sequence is TGCGCCAGCAGCCAATCGGACTACCTAACATCCCGAGATACGCAGTATTTT. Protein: CASSQSDYLTSRDTQYF.

The CDR3 nucleotides are TGTGCCAGTAGACGGACAGGGGATACCTACAATGAGCAGTTCTTC. It codes for CASRRTGDTYNEQFF. The J gene is TRBJ2-1, the V gene TRBV19; 9 positions agree with TRBD1. The trim removed 6 bases at V and 2 bases at J, leaving 5 bases unmatched. The CDR3 is made up of 15 amino acids. The germline CDR1 and CDR2 sequences are LNHDA and SQIVND (reference sequence). The variable domain in full, completed from reference TRBV19 and TRBJ2-1, reads DGGITQSPKYLFRKEGQNVTLSCEQNLNHDAMYWYRQDPGQGLRLIYYSQIVNDFQKGDIAEGYSVSREKKESFPLTVTSAQKNPTAFYLCASRRTGDTYNEQFFGPGTRLTVL.

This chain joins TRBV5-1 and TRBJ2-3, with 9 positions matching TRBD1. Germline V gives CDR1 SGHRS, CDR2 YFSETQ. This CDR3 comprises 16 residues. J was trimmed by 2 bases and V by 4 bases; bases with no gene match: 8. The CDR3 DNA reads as TGCGCCAGCAGCCCTTCGACAGGGGGAGACACAGATACGCAGTATTTT. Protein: CASSPSTGGDTDTQYF. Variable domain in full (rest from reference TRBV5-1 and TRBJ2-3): KAGVTQTPRYLIKTRGQQVTLSCSPISGHRSVSWYQQTPGQGLQFLFEYFSETQRNKGNFPGRFSGRQFSNSRSEMNVSTLELGDSALYLCASSPSTGGDTDTQYFGPGTRLTVL.

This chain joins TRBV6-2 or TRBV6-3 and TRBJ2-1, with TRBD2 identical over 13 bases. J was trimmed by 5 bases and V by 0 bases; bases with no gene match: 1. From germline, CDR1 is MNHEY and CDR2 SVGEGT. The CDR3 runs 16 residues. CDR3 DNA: TGTGCCAGCAGTTACTCGGGACTAGCGGGAAACAATGAGCAGTTCTTC. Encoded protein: CASSYSGLAGNNEQFF.

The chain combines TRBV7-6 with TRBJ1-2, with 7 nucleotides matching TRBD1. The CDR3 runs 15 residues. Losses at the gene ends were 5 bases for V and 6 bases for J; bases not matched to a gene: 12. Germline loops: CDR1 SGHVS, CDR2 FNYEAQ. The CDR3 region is CASSENTGAADGYTF. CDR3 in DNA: TGTGCCAGCAGCGAAAATACAGGGGCGGCCGATGGCTACACCTTC.

The CDR3, as DNA: TGTGCCAGCAGCTTGGCGGGTATAGCGGGAGTTGAGCAGTTCTTC. Amino acids: CASSLAGIAGVEQFF. The chain is built from TRBV5-4 and TRBJ2-1, with 9 bases fitting TRBD2. J lost 9 bases, V lost 0 bases, and 7 bases had no gene match. Germline V lookup: CDR1 SGHNT, CDR2 YYREEE (reference sequence). CDR3 length: 15 amino acids.

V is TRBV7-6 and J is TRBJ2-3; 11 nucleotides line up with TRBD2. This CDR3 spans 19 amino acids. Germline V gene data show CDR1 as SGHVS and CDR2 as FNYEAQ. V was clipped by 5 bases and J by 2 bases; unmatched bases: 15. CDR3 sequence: CASSISGTSGLFSTDTQYF. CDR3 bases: TGTGCCAGCAGCATATCCGGGACTAGCGGCCTGTTCTCCACAGATACGCAGTATTTT.

CDR3 nucleotides: TGTGCCAGTAGACCAATGGGACAGGGGGAAGAGACCCAGTACTTC. Protein: CASRPMGQGEETQYF. This sequence joins TRBV19 and TRBJ2-5, with 11 nucleotides matching TRBD1. Losses at the gene ends were 6 bases for V and 3 bases for J; bases not matched to a gene: 6. Germline V CDR1 and CDR2: LNHDA, SQIVND (reference sequence). The CDR3 is made up of 15 amino acids.

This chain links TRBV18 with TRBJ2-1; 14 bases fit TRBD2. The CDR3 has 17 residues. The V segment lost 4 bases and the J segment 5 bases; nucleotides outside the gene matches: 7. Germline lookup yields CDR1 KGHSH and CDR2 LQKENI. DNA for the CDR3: TGTGCCAGCTCACGACCCCGACTAGCGGGAGGGAACAATGAGCAGTTCTTC. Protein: CASSRPRLAGGNNEQFF.

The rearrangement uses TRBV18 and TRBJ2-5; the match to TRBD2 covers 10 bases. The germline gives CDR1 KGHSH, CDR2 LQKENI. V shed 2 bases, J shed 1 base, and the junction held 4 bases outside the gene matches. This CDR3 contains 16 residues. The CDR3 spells CASSPGIAGGQETQYF. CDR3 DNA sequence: TGTGCCAGCTCACCAGGAATAGCGGGAGGCCAAGAGACCCAGTACTTC.

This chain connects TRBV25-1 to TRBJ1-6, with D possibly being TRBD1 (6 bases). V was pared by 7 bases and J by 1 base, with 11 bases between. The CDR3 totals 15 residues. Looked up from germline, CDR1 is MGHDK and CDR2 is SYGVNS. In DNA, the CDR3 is TGTGCCAGCACAACAGGGAAGTCCTATAATTCACCCCTCCACTTT. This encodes CASTTGKSYNSPLHF.

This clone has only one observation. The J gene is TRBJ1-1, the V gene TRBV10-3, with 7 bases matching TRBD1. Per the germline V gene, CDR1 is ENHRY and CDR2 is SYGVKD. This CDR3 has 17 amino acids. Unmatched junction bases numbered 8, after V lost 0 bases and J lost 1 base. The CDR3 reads CAISESGGGTTNTEAFF. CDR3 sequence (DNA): TGTGCCATCAGTGAGTCAGGGGGCGGGACAACGAACACTGAAGCTTTCTTT.

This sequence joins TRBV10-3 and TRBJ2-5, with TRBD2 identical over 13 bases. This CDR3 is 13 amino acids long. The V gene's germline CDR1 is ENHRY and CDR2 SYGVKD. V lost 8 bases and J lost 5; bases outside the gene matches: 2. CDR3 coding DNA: TGTGCCATCGGGACTAGCGGGACTGAGACCCAGTACTTC. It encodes CAIGTSGTETQYF.